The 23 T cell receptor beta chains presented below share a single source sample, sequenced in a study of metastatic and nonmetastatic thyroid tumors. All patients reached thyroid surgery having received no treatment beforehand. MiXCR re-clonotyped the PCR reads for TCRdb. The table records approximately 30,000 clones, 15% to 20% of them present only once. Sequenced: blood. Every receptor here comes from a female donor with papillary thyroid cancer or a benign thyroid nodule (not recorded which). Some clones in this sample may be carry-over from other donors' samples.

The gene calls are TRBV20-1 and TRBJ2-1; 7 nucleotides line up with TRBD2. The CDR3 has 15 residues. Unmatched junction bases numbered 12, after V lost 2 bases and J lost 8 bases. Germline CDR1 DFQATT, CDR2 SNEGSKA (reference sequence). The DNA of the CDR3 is TGCAGTGCTAGATATCCTAGCGGTAGGTCCCATGAGCAGTTCTTC. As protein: CSARYPSGRSHEQFF.

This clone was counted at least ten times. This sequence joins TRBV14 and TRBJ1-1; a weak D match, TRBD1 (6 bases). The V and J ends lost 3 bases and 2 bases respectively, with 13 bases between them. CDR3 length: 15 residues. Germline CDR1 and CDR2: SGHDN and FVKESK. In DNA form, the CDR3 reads TGTGCCAGCAGCCAGGGGGGCCTAGGAAACACTGAAGCTTTCTTT. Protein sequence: CASSQGGLGNTEAFF.

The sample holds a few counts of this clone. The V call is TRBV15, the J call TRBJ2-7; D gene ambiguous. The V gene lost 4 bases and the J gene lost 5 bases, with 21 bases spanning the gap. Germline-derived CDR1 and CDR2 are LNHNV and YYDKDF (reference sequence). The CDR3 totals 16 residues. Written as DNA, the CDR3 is TGTGCCACCAGCAAAGAAAGAGGTCAGTGGGCTGACGAGCAGTACTTC. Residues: CATSKERGQWADEQYF.

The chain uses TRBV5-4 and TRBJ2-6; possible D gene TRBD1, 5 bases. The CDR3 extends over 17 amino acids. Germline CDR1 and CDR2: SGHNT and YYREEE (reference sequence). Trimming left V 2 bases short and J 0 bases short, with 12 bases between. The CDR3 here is CASSFRARASGANVLTF. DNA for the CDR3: TGTGCCAGCAGCTTCAGGGCCAGGGCCTCTGGGGCCAACGTCCTGACTTTC.

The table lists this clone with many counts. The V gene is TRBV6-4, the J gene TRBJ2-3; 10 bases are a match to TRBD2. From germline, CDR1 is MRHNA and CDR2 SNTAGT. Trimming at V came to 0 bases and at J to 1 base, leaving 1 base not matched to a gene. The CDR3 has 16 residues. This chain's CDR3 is CASSDSGTSGTDTQYF. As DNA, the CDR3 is TGTGCCAGCAGTGACTCCGGGACTAGCGGCACAGATACGCAGTATTTT.

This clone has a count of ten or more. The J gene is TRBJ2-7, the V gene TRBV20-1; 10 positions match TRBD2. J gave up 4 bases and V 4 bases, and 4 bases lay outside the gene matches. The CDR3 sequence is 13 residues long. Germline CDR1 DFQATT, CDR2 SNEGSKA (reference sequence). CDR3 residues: CSAIGLAVYEQYF. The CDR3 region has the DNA TGCAGTGCTATCGGACTAGCGGTTTACGAGCAGTACTTC.

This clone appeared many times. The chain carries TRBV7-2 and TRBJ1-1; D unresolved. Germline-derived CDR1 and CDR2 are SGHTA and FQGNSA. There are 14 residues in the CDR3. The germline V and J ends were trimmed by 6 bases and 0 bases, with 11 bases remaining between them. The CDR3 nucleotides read TGTGCCAGCAGACCGGGAGGGATGAACACTGAAGCTTTCTTT. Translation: CASRPGGMNTEAFF. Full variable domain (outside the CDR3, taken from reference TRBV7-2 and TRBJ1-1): GAGVSQSPSNKVTEKGKDVELRCDPISGHTALYWYRQSLGQGLEFLIYFQGNSAPDKSGLPSDRFSAERTGGSVSTLTIQRTQQEDSAVYLCASRPGGMNTEAFFGQGTRLTVV.

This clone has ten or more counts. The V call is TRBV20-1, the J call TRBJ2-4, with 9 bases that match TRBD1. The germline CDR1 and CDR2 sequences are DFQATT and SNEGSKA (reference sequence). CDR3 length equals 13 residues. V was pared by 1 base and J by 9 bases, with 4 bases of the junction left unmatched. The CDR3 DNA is TGCAGTGCTAGAGGACAGGGGGGGATCATTCAGTACTTC. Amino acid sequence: CSARGQGGIIQYF.

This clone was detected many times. The CDR3, as DNA: TGCGCCAGCAGCCAAGATAGGAGGGAAGCTTTCTTT. This codes for CASSQDRREAFF. V gene TRBV4-1 combines with J gene TRBJ1-1, with D uncertain. The CDR3 runs 12 residues. Trimming took 0 bases from V and 8 from J, leaving 7 bases between them. Germline-derived CDR1 and CDR2 are MGHRA and YSYEKL.

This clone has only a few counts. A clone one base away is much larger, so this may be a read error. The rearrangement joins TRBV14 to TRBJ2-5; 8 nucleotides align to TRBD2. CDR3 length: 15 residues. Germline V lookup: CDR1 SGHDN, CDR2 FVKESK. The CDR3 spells CAGSQVSGIQETQYF. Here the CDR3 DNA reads TGTGCCGGCAGCCAAGTTAGCGGGATTCAAGAGACCCAGTACTTC. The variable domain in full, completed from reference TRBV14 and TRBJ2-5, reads EAGVTQFPSHSVIEKGQTVTLRCDPISGHDNLYWYRRVMGKEIKFLLHFVKESKQDESGMPNNRFLAERTGGTYSTLKVQPAELEDSGVYFCAGSQVSGIQETQYFGPGTRLLVL.

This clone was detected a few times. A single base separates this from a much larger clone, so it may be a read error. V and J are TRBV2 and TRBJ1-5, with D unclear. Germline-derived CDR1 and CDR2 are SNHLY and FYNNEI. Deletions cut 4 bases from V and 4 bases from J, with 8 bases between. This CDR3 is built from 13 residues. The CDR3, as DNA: TGTGCCAGCAGTGTTTGCCTAAATCAGCCCCAGCATTTT. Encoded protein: CASSVCLNQPQHF.

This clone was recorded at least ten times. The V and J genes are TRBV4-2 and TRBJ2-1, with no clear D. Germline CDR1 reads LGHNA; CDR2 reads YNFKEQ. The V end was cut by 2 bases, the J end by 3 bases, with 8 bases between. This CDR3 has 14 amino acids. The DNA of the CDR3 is TGTGCCAGCAGCCAATCGGACCTCTACAATGAGCAGTTCTTC. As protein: CASSQSDLYNEQFF.

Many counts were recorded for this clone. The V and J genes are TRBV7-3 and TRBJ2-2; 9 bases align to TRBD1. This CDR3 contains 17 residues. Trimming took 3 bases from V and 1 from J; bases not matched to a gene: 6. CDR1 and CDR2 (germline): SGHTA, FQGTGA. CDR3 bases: TGTGCCAGCAGCTTTAAAGGACAGGGGTGGAACACCGGGGAGCTGTTTTTT. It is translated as CASSFKGQGWNTGELFF.

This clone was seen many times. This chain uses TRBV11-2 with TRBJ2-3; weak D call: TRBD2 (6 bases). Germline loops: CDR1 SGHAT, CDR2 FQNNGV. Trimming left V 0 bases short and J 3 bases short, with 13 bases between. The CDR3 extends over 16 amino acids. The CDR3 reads CASSLEEAGTTDTQYF. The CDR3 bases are TGTGCCAGCAGCTTAGAAGAGGCGGGAACGACAGATACGCAGTATTTT.

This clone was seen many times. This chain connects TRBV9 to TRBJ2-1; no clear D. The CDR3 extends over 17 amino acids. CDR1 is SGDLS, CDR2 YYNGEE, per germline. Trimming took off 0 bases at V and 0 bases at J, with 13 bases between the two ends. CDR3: CASSVAGLTTSYNEQFF. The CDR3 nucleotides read TGTGCCAGCAGCGTAGCGGGCCTAACTACCTCCTACAATGAGCAGTTCTTC.

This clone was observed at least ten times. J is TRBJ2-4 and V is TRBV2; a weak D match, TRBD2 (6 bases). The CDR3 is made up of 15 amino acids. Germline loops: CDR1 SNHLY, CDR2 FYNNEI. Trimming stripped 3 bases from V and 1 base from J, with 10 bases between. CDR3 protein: CASSEVGGAKNIQYF. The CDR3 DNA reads TGTGCCAGCAGTGAGGTCGGGGGTGCCAAAAACATTCAGTACTTC. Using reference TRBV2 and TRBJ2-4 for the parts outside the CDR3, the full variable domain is EPEVTQTPSHQVTQMGQEVILRCVPISNHLYFYWYRQILGQKVEFLVSFYNNEISEKSEIFDDQFSVERPDGSNFTLKIRSTKLEDSAMYFCASSEVGGAKNIQYFGAGTRLSVL.

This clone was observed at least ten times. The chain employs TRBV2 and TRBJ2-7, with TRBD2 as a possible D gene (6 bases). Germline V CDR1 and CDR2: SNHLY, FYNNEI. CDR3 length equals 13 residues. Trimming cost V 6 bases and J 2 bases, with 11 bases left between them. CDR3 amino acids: CASRTGVAYEQYF. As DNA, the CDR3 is TGTGCCAGCAGGACGGGGGTTGCCTACGAGCAGTACTTC. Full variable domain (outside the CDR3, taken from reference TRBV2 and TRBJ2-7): EPEVTQTPSHQVTQMGQEVILRCVPISNHLYFYWYRQILGQKVEFLVSFYNNEISEKSEIFDDQFSVERPDGSNFTLKIRSTKLEDSAMYFCASRTGVAYEQYFGPGTRLTVT.

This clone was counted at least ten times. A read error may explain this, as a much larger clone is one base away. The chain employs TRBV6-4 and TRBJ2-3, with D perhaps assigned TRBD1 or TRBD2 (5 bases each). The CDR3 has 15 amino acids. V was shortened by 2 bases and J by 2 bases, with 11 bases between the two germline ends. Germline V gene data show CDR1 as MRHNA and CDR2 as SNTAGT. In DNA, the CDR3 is TGTGCCAGCAGTGACGGGGCCGGGGTCACAGATACGCAGTATTTT. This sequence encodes CASSDGAGVTDTQYF.

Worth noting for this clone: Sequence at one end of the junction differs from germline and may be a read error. The CDR3 region is CVSSPSGRYYGYTF. As DNA, the CDR3 is TGTGTCAGCAGCCCCTCCGGCAGGTACTATGGCTACACCTTC. The genes are TRBV13 and TRBJ1-2; D uncertain. From germline, CDR1 is PRHDT and CDR2 FYEKMQ (reference sequence). This CDR3 region has 14 residues. The entire variable domain, with the rest obtained from reference TRBV13 and TRBJ1-2, is as follows: AAGVIQSPRHLIKEKRETATLKCYPIPRHDTVYWYQQGPGQDPQFLISFYEKMQSDKGSIPDRFSAQQFSDYHSELNMSSLELGDSALYFCVSSPSGRYYGYTFGSGTRLTVV.

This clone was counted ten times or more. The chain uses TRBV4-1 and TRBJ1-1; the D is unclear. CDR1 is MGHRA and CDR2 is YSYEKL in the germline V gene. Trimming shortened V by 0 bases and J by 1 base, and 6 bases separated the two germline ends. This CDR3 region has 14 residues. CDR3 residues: CASSQDFANTEAFF. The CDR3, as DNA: TGCGCCAGCAGCCAAGACTTCGCGAACACTGAAGCTTTCTTT.

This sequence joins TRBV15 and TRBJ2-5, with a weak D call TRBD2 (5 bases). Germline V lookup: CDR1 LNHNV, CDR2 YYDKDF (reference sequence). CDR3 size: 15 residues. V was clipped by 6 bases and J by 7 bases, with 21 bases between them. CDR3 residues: CATRRTPGRSGTQYF. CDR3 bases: TGTGCCACCAGAAGAACCCCCGGGCGAAGCGGGACCCAGTACTTC. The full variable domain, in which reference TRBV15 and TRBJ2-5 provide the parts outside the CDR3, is DAMVIQNPRYQVTQFGKPVTLSCSQTLNHNVMYWYQQKSSQAPKLLFHYYDKDFNNEADTPDNFQSRRPNTSFCFLDIRSPGLGDTAMYLCATRRTPGRSGTQYFGPGTRLLVL.

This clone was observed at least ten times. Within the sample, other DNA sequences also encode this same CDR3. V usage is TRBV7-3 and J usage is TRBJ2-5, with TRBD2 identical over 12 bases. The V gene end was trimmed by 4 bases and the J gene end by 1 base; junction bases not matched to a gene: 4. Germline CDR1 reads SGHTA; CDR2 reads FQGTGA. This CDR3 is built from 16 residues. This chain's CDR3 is CASSSLAGGPQETQYF. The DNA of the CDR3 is TGTGCCAGCAGCTCACTAGCGGGAGGCCCCCAAGAGACCCAGTACTTC.

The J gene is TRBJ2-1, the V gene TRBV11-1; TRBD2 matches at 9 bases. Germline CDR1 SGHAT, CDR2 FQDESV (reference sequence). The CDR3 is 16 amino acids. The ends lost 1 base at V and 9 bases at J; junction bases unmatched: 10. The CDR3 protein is CASSLVGSGSWSEQFF. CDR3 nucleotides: TGTGCCAGCAGCTTAGTGGGTAGCGGGAGTTGGAGTGAGCAGTTCTTC.